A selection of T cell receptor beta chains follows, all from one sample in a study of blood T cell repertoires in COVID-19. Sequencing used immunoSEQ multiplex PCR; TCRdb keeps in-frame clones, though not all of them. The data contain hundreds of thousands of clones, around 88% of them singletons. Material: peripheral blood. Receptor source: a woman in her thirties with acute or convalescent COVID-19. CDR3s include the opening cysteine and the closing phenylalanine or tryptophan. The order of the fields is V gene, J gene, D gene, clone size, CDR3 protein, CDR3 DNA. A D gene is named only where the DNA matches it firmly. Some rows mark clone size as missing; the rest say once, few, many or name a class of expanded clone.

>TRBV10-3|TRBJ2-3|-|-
CAINTIRDILSPDTQYF
TGTGCCATCAATACCATCCGGGACATCCTCTCCCCAGATACGCAGTATTTT
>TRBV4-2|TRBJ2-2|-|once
CASSQPGEGTGELFF
TGTGCCAGCAGCCAACCGGGGGAAGGCACCGGGGAGCTGTTTTTT
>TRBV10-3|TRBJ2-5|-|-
CAISESAGVETQYF
TGTGCCATCAGTGAGTCAGCAGGGGTGGAGACCCAGTACTTC
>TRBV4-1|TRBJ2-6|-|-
CASSQAGTSSGANVLTF
TGCGCCAGCAGCCAAGCAGGAACTAGCTCTGGGGCCAACGTCCTGACTTTC
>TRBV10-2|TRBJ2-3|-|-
CASKVGPDTQYF
TGCGCCAGCAAGGTGGGCCCAGATACGCAGTATTTT
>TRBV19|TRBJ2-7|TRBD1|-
CASSTGQRYEQYF
TGTGCCAGTAGTACGGGACAGCGCTACGAGCAGTACTTC
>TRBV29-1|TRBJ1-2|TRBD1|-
CSVRSRDRGSPRYDGYTF
TGCAGCGTGCGGTCCCGGGACAGGGGATCCCCCCGCTATGATGGCTACACCTTC
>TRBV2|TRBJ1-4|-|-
CASSEESAERGKLFF
TGTGCCAGCAGTGAAGAGTCGGCTGAACGGGGAAAACTGTTTTTT
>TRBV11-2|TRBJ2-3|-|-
CASSQRDTTTDTQYF
TGTGCCAGCAGCCAGAGGGACACCACCACAGATACGCAGTATTTT
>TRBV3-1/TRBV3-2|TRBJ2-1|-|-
CASSQDLFNEQFF
TGTGCCAGCAGCCAAGACCTTTTCAATGAGCAGTTCTTC
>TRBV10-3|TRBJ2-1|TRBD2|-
CAIRGGAGDNEQFF
TGTGCCATCAGGGGCGGAGCGGGGGACAATGAGCAGTTCTTC
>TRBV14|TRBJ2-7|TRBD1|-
CASSQYTGTVTYEQYF
TGTGCCAGCAGCCAATACACCGGGACAGTAACCTACGAGCAGTACTTC
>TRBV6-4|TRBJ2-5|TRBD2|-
CASSRDYGETQYF
TGTGCCAGCAGTCGGGACTACGGGGAGACCCAGTACTTC
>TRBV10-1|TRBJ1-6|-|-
CAVGQPMYNSPLHF
TGCGCCGTTGGACAGCCGATGTATAATTCACCCCTCCACTTT
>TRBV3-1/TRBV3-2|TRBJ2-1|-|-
CASSTRQWAYNEQFF
TGTGCCAGCAGCACCCGACAGTGGGCCTACAATGAGCAGTTCTTC
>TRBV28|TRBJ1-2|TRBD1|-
CASSPGGRGRDGYTF
TGTGCCAGCAGCCCAGGGGGCAGGGGGCGTGATGGCTACACCTTC
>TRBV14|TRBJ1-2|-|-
CASSQDYQGRRGYTF
TGTGCCAGCAGCCAAGATTACCAGGGAAGGCGAGGCTACACCTTC
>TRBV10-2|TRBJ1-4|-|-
CASRVGTSAEKLFF
TGCGCCAGCCGCGTTGGGACTTCGGCTGAAAAACTGTTTTTT
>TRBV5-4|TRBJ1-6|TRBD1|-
CASSLQTGGNSPLHF
TGTGCCAGCAGCTTGCAGACAGGGGGTAACTCACCCCTCCACTTT
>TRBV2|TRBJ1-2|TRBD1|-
CASMDRGEYGYTF
TGTGCCAGCATGGACAGGGGAGAATATGGCTACACCTTC
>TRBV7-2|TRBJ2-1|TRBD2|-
CASSLGISGGEQFF
TGTGCCAGCAGCTTAGGGATTAGCGGGGGTGAGCAGTTCTTC
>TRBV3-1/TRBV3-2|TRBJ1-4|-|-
CASSQEAAENEKLFF
TGTGCCAGCAGCCAAGAAGCGGCAGAGAATGAAAAACTGTTTTTT
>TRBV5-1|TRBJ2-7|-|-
CASSLSVEYEQYF
TGCGCCAGCAGCTTGTCGGTAGAATACGAGCAGTACTTC
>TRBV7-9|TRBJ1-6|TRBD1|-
CASSPGQVYNSPLHF
TGTGCCAGCAGTCCGGGACAGGTATATAATTCACCCCTCCACTTT
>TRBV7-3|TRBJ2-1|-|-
CASSSQGGSNEQFF
TGTGCCAGCAGCTCCCAAGGAGGGAGCAATGAGCAGTTCTTC
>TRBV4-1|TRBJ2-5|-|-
CASSQDVTGQETQYF
TGCGCCAGCAGCCAAGATGTGACGGGACAAGAGACCCAGTACTTC
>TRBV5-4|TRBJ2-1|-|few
CASSLEQGIHNEQFF
TGTGCCAGCAGCTTGGAACAGGGAATCCACAATGAGCAGTTCTTC
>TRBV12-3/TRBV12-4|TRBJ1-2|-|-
CAISIDLNGYTF
TGTGCCATCTCTATTGATTTGAATGGCTACACCTTC
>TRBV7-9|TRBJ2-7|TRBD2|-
CASSPGLAGGLDEQYF
TGTGCCAGCAGCCCGGGACTAGCGGGGGGGCTCGACGAGCAGTACTTC
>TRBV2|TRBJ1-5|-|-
CASGGGRLNQPQHF
TGTGCCAGCGGGGGGGGGCGGCTCAATCAGCCCCAGCATTTT
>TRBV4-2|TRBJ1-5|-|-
CASSQGRDQPQHF
TGTGCCAGCAGCCAGGGCAGAGATCAGCCCCAGCATTTT
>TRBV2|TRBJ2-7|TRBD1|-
CASRDRGSYEQYF
TGTGCCAGCCGGGACAGGGGATCCTACGAGCAGTACTTC
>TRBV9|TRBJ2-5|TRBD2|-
CASSGGDQETQYF
TGTGCCAGCTCGGGGGGGGACCAAGAGACCCAGTACTTC
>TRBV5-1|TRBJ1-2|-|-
CASSLGEEGYTF
TGCGCCAGCAGCTTGGGGGAGGAGGGCTACACCTTC
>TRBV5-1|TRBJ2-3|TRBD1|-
CASSLSAGGRDTQYF
TGCGCCAGCAGCTTGTCAGCAGGGGGAAGAGATACGCAGTATTTT
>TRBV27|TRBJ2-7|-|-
CASSLSGGEEEQYF
TGTGCCAGCAGTTTATCAGGTGGGGAGGAAGAGCAGTACTTC
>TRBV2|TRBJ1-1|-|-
CASRLLFRNTEAFF
TGTGCCAGCAGACTCCTATTTAGGAACACTGAAGCTTTCTTT
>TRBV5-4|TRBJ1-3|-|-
CASSFGVGNTIYF
TGTGCCAGCAGCTTCGGGGTCGGAAACACCATATATTTT
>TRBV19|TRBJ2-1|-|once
CASSRRVGGHEQFF
TGTGCCAGTAGTCGCAGGGTGGGGGGGCATGAGCAGTTCTTC
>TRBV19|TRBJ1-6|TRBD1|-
CASSTSTGHNSPLHF
TGTGCCAGTAGTACCTCGACAGGGCATAATTCACCCCTCCACTTT
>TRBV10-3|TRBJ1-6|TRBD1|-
CASKPGQGSSPLHF
TGTGCCTCCAAACCGGGACAGGGCAGTTCACCCCTCCACTTT
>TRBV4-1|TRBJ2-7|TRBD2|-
CASSQDGGGTYEQYF
TGCGCCAGCAGCCAGGATGGCGGGGGGACCTACGAGCAGTACTTC
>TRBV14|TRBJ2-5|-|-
CASSSTGTPQETQYF
TGTGCCAGCAGTTCGACAGGTACCCCCCAAGAGACCCAGTACTTC
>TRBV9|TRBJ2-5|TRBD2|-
CASSVGGAAETQYF
TGTGCCAGCAGCGTCGGGGGGGCCGCAGAGACCCAGTACTTC
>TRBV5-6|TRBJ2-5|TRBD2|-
CASSLLAGDQETQYF
TGTGCCAGCAGCTTACTAGCGGGGGATCAAGAGACCCAGTACTTC
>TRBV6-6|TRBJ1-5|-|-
CASSYSSGVGNQPQHF
TGTGCCAGCAGTTACTCTTCGGGGGTGGGCAATCAGCCCCAGCATTTT
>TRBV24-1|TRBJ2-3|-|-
CAIAAQGTSTDTQYF
TGTGCCATCGCGGCCCAAGGGACTAGCACAGATACGCAGTATTTT
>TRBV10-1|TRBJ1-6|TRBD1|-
CASGAYPGGTGGPSYNSPLHF
TGCGCCAGCGGAGCCTACCCCGGGGGGACAGGGGGCCCATCCTATAATTCACCCCTCCACTTT
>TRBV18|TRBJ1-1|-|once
CASSPNRDTEAFF
TGTGCCAGCTCACCGAACAGGGACACTGAAGCTTTCTTT